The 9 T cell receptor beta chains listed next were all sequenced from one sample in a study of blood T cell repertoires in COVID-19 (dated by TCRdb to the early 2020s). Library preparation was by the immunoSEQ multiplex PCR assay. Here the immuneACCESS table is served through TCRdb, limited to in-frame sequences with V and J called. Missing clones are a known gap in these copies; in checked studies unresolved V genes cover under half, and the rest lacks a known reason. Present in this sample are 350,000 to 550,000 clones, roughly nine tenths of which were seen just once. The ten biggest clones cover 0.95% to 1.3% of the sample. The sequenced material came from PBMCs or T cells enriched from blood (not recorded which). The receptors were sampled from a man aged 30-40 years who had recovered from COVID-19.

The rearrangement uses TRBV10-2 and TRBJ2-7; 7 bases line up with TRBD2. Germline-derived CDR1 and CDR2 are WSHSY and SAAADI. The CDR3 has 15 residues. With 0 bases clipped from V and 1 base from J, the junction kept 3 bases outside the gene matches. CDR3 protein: CASSESGGISYEQYF. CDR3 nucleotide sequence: TGCGCCAGCAGTGAGTCGGGGGGGATATCCTACGAGCAGTACTTC.

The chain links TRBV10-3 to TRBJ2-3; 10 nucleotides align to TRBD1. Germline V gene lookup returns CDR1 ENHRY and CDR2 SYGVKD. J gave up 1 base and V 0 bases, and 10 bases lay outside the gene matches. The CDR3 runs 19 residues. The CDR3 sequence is CAISESGGTTGGGTDTQYF. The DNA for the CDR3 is TGTGCCATCAGTGAGTCTGGAGGGACGACAGGGGGCGGCACAGATACGCAGTATTTT.

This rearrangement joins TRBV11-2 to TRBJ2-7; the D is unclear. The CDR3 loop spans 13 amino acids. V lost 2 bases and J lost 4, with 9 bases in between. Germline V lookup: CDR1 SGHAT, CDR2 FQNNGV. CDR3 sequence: CASSLTVQYEQYF. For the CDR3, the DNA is TGTGCCAGCAGCTTAACAGTCCAATACGAGCAGTACTTC.

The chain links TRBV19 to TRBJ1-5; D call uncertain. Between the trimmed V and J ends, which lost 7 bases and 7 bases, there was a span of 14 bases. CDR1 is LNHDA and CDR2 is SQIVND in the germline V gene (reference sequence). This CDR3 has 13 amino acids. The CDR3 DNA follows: TGTGCCAGTACCACCGGGGTTAGGCAGCCCCAGCATTTT. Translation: CASTTGVRQPQHF. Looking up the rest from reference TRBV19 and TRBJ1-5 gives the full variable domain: DGGITQSPKYLFRKEGQNVTLSCEQNLNHDAMYWYRQDPGQGLRLIYYSQIVNDFQKGDIAEGYSVSREKKESFPLTVTSAQKNPTAFYLCASTTGVRQPQHFGDGTRLSIL.

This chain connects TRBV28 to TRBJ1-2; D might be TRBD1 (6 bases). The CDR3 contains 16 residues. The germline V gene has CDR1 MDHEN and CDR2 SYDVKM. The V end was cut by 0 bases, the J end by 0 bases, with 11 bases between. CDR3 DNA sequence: TGTGCCAGCAGTTTATGGGGACACCAACCTAACTATGGCTACACCTTC. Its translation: CASSLWGHQPNYGYTF.

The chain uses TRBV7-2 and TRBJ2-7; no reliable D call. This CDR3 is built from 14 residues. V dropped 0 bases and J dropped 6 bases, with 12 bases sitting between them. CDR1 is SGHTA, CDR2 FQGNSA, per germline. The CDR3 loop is CASSLAILSGEQYF. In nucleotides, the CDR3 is TGTGCCAGCAGCTTAGCTATTCTAAGTGGCGAGCAGTACTTC.

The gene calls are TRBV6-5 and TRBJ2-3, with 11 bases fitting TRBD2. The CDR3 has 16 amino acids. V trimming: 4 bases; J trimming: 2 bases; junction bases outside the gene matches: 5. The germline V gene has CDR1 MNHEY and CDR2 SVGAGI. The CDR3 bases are TGTGCCAGCAGTTCGGGGACTAGCGGCTCCACAGATACGCAGTATTTT. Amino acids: CASSSGTSGSTDTQYF.

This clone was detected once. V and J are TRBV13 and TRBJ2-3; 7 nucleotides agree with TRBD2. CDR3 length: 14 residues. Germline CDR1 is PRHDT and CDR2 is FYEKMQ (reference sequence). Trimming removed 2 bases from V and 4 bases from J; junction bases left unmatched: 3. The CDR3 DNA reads TGTGCCAGCAGCTTAAGGGGAGGGGCAGATACGCAGTATTTT. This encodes CASSLRGGADTQYF.

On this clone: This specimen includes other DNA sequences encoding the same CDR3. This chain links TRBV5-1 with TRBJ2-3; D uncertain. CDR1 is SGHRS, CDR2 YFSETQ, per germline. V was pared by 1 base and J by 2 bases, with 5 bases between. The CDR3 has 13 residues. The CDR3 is CASSLPNTDTQYF. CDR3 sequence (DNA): TGCGCCAGCAGCTTGCCTAACACAGATACGCAGTATTTT.